What follows are 16 T cell receptor beta chains derived from one specimen sequenced in a study of lymphopenia after photon versus proton radiotherapy. Produced via immunoSEQ multiplex PCR; TCRdb's table is partial and in-frame only. The sample lists 35,000 to 45,000 clones; under 85% were seen once. The source was peripheral blood, collected from a patient treated with proton-based radiotherapy. Receptors were obtained from a woman in her 70s with pancreatic cancer.

Comments on this clone: This CDR3 is also generated by other DNA sequences in the sample. The chain employs TRBV7-2 and TRBJ1-5; 7 nucleotides align to TRBD1. This CDR3 has 15 amino acids. Trimming took 2 bases from V and 4 from J; bases not matched to a gene: 5. The germline V gene encodes CDR1 SGHTA and CDR2 FQGNSA. CDR3 nucleotides: TGTGCCAGCAGCTTACGGGGACAGCCAAATCAGCCCCAGCATTTT. It yields the protein CASSLRGQPNQPQHF.

Notes on this clone: The junction does not match germline at one end; this may be a read error. The chain carries TRBV6-1 and TRBJ2-7; no clear D gene. The CDR3 is 12 amino acids. Germline CDR1 is MNHNS and CDR2 is SASEGT. The CDR3 DNA sequence: TGTGCCGGCAGTGAGACTCCGGTCGAGCAGTACTTC. This codes for CAGSETPVEQYF.

This clone was observed once. The chain couples TRBV6-5 to TRBJ1-2; a possible D gene is TRBD1 (5 bases). With 3 bases removed from V and 4 bases from J, the gap between germline ends came to 15 bases. This CDR3 has 15 residues. Germline V gene lookup returns CDR1 MNHEY and CDR2 SVGAGI. In DNA, the CDR3 is TGTGCCAGCAGTTATTTGGGGGAGGGACCCTATGGCTACACCTTC. Translated, it gives CASSYLGEGPYGYTF.

This sequence joins TRBV7-2 and TRBJ2-2; the match to TRBD1 covers 10 bases. CDR3 size: 17 residues. The trim removed 4 bases at V and 0 bases at J, leaving 5 bases unmatched. Germline V CDR1 and CDR2: SGHTA, FQGNSA. This CDR3 reads CASSSKGTGANTGELFF. CDR3 nucleotides: TGTGCCAGCAGCTCAAAGGGGACAGGGGCGAACACCGGGGAGCTGTTTTTT.

This chain uses TRBV9 with TRBJ2-2; 11 bases align to TRBD2. Germline trimming cut 5 bases from V and 5 bases from J; bases unmatched to any gene: 5. The CDR3 is made up of 15 amino acids. CDR1 SGDLS and CDR2 YYNGEE come from the germline V gene. Written as DNA, the CDR3 is TGTGCCAGCAGAAAACTAGCGGGAGAAACCGGGGAGCTGTTTTTT. Amino acid sequence: CASRKLAGETGELFF.

The gene calls are TRBV7-9 and TRBJ2-7; TRBD1 aligns across 9 bases. Per germline, CDR1 SEHNR and CDR2 FQNEAQ (reference sequence). Trimming took 5 bases from V and 4 from J; bases not matched to a gene: 9. The CDR3 covers 15 residues. CDR3 bases: TGTGCCAGCAGCCCAGGACAGGGGAGGGTTTACGAGCAGTACTTC. Its translation is CASSPGQGRVYEQYF.

J is TRBJ1-5 and V is TRBV28, with TRBD1 matching over 7 bases. The J segment lost 11 bases and the V segment lost 5 bases, leaving 15 bases of the junction unmatched. The germline gives CDR1 MDHEN, CDR2 SYDVKM. The CDR3 consists of 15 residues. For the CDR3, the DNA is TGTGCCAGCAGTCGTCTGGGACAGATACTTTTGGCCCAGCATTTT. Encoded protein: CASSRLGQILLAQHF.

The V and J genes are TRBV9 and TRBJ2-5; TRBD2 matches 9 bases. Looked up from germline, CDR1 is SGDLS and CDR2 is YYNGEE. V was clipped by 7 bases and J by 4 bases; unmatched bases: 11. CDR3 length: 15 amino acids. CDR3 loop: CASASGTSLGETQYF. For the CDR3, the DNA is TGTGCCAGCGCTAGCGGGACGTCCTTAGGAGAGACCCAGTACTTC.

This chain uses TRBV18 with TRBJ2-3, with 7 bases aligning to TRBD2. The CDR3 has 15 amino acids. Germline loops: CDR1 KGHSH, CDR2 LQKENI. Trimming at V came to 0 bases and at J to 0 bases, leaving 0 bases not matched to a gene. Here the CDR3 reads CASSPPGGSTDTQYF. The DNA of the CDR3 is TGTGCCAGCTCACCACCGGGGGGGAGCACAGATACGCAGTATTTT.

CDR3: CASSERGRYEQYF. DNA for the CDR3: TGTGCCAGCAGTGAGAGGGGCCGCTACGAGCAGTACTTC. This sequence joins TRBV27 and TRBJ2-7; D may match TRBD1 or TRBD2 (5 bases each). Trimming shortened V by 5 bases and J by 3 bases, and 11 bases separated the two germline ends. Germline values: CDR1 MNHEY, CDR2 SMNVEV (reference sequence). This CDR3 is built from 13 residues.

This clone is medium-sized within its sample. The chain recombines TRBV27 with TRBJ2-7; D might be TRBD2 (6 bases). Germline CDR1 reads MNHEY; CDR2 reads SMNVEV (reference sequence). This CDR3 spans 17 amino acids. With 5 bases removed from V and 6 bases from J, the gap between germline ends came to 26 bases. The CDR3 here is CASSPSGGGSARGEQYF. The DNA of the CDR3 is TGTGCCAGCAGTCCTTCCGGGGGAGGTTCGGCGCGAGGCGAGCAGTACTTC.

The V gene is TRBV7-2, the J gene TRBJ2-1; D is unresolved. The germline V gene has CDR1 SGHTA and CDR2 FQGNSA. The CDR3 has 11 residues. The ends were cut back, 1 base at V and 11 bases at J, with 6 bases in the middle. The DNA for the CDR3 is TGTGCCAGCAGCTTAGGTCGCAAGCAGTTCTTC. Translating it yields CASSLGRKQFF. The whole variable domain, filled in from reference TRBV7-2 and TRBJ2-1, reads GAGVSQSPSNKVTEKGKDVELRCDPISGHTALYWYRQSLGQGLEFLIYFQGNSAPDKSGLPSDRFSAERTGGSVSTLTIQRTQQEDSAVYLCASSLGRKQFFGPGTRLTVL.

The V call is TRBV28, the J call TRBJ2-7; no reliable D call. CDR3 size: 14 residues. CDR1 is MDHEN and CDR2 is SYDVKM in the germline V gene. V shed 2 bases and J shed 5 bases, with 13 bases lying between them. The CDR3 coding sequence is TGTGCCAGCAGTTTACTGGGCACGGAAAACGAGCAGTACTTC. Amino acid sequence: CASSLLGTENEQYF.

The table lists this clone with a count of one. The genes are TRBV28 and TRBJ1-1, with 8 bases fitting TRBD1. Trimming removed 3 bases from V and 7 bases from J; junction bases left unmatched: 10. Germline V lookup: CDR1 MDHEN, CDR2 SYDVKM. This CDR3 is 15 amino acids long. For the CDR3, the DNA is TGTGCCAGCAGTTTGATCATGCAGGGGGCAGTTGAAGCTTTCTTT. Translated, it gives CASSLIMQGAVEAFF.

The chain has TRBV14 and TRBJ1-4; tentatively, D is TRBD1 (5 bases). There are 15 residues in the CDR3. The V end lost 3 bases, the J end lost 3 bases, and 11 bases lay between the germline ends. Germline lookup yields CDR1 SGHDN and CDR2 FVKESK. The chain's CDR3 is CASSHLKGANEKLFF. The CDR3 DNA sequence: TGTGCCAGCAGCCACCTGAAAGGGGCTAATGAAAAACTGTTTTTT.

The genes are TRBV9 and TRBJ1-3; 9 nucleotides agree with TRBD1. Germline V lookup: CDR1 SGDLS, CDR2 YYNGEE. The CDR3 loop spans 17 amino acids. J was trimmed by 1 base and V by 4 bases; bases with no gene match: 9. The CDR3: CASSSHAGTGSGNTIYF. DNA for the CDR3: TGTGCCAGCAGCTCCCACGCCGGGACAGGGTCTGGAAACACCATATATTTT. The whole variable domain, remainder taken from reference TRBV9 and TRBJ1-3, is DSGVTQTPKHLITATGQRVTLRCSPRSGDLSVYWYQQSLDQGLQFLIQYYNGEERAKGNILERFSAQQFPDLHSELNLSSLELGDSALYFCASSSHAGTGSGNTIYFGEGSWLTVV.